The 4 T cell receptor beta chains in this list originate from one sample, sequenced in a study of T cells in Graves' hyperthyroidism and ophthalmopathy. Amplified TCR beta CDR3 regions came from RNA transcripts. Researchers ran a first-round RT-PCR on the TCR CDR3 using the HTBI primer set. TCRdb re-derived calls from the multiplex PCR reads in MiXCR, one entry per CDR3 protein. Here the sample spans fewer than 800,000 distinct CDR3 sequences, about a sixth being singletons. Sequencing used blood. The receptor source for this set is a man younger than 35 with Graves' hyperthyroidism.

This clonotype was counted only a few times. The chain uses TRBV20-1 and TRBJ2-7; D remains unclear. CDR3 size: 10 residues. Germline V lookup: CDR1 DFQATT, CDR2 SNEGSKA (reference sequence). Trimming removed 5 bases from V and 9 bases from J, with 11 bases in between. CDR3 region: CSAANFWQYF. The CDR3 coding sequence is TGCAGTGCTGCTAACTTCTGGCAGTACTTC.

This clonotype came up many times. The genes are TRBV28 and TRBJ2-1, with 9 bases lining up with TRBD1. Per the germline V gene, CDR1 is MDHEN and CDR2 is SYDVKM. V shed 2 bases, J shed 5 bases, and the junction held 7 bases outside the gene matches. The CDR3 covers 16 residues. The CDR3 bases are TGTGCCAGCAGTTTAGGCGGACAGGGGACTCACAATGAGCAGTTCTTC. Translating it yields CASSLGGQGTHNEQFF. Full variable domain (rest looked up from reference TRBV28 and TRBJ2-1): DVKVTQSSRYLVKRTGEKVFLECVQDMDHENMFWYRQDPGLGLRLIYFSYDVKMKEKGDIPEGYSVSREKKERFSLILESASTNQTSMYLCASSLGGQGTHNEQFFGPGTRLTVL.

The chain uses TRBV30 and TRBJ2-3; 11 nucleotides match TRBD2. The germline gives CDR1 GTSNPN, CDR2 SVGIG (reference sequence). The CDR3 length is 15 residues. The V and J ends lost 0 bases and 8 bases, in that order; junction bases with no gene match: 7. CDR3 DNA sequence: TGTGCCTGGAGTGTACTAGCGGGAGCCCAGGGTACGCAGTATTTT. Protein sequence: CAWSVLAGAQGTQYF.

The table lists this clonotype with a few counts. The CDR3 sequence is CSVEWAWGQPQHF. Here the CDR3 DNA reads TGCAGCGTTGAGTGGGCCTGGGGGCAGCCCCAGCATTTT. The chain carries TRBV29-1 and TRBJ1-5, with D perhaps TRBD1 (5 bases). This CDR3 comprises 13 residues. From germline, CDR1 is SQVTM and CDR2 ANQGSEA. The germline V and J ends were trimmed by 3 bases and 7 bases, with 13 bases remaining between them.